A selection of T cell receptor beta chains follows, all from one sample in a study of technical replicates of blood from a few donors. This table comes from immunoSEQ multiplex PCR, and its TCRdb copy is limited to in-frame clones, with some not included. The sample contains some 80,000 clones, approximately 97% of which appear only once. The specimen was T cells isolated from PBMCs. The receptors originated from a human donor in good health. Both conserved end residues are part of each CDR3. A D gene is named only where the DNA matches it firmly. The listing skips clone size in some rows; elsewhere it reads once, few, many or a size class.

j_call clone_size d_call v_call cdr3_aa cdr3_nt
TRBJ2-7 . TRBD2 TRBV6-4 CASSVGTSYTSYEQYF TGTGCCAGCAGTGTTGGGACTAGCTATACATCCTACGAGCAGTACTTC
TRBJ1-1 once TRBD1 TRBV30 CAWDRDLNTEAFF TGTGCCTGGGACAGGGACTTGAACACTGAAGCTTTCTTT
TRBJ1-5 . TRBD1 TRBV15 CATSPWTGGNQPQHF TGTGCCACCAGCCCGTGGACAGGGGGCAATCAGCCCCAGCATTTT
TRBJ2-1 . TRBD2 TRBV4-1 CASRSLAGGAYNEQFF TGCGCCAGCAGGTCCCTAGCGGGAGGGGCCTACAATGAGCAGTTCTTC
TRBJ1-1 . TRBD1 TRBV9 CASSGPGGAYSEAFF TGTGCCAGCAGCGGTCCAGGGGGCGCTTATTCTGAAGCTTTCTTT
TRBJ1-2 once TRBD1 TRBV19 CASSNRGRDYGYTF TGTGCCAGTAGTAACAGGGGGCGAGACTATGGCTACACCTTC
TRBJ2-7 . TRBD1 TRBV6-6 CASSYSDRHSYEQYF TGTGCCAGCAGTTACTCGGACAGGCACTCCTACGAGCAGTACTTC
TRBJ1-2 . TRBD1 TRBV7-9 CASSLQGANGYTF TGTGCCAGCAGCCTCCAGGGGGCGAATGGCTACACCTTC
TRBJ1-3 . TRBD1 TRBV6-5 CASRGQRFSGNTIYF TGTGCCAGCAGGGGACAGCGATTCTCTGGAAACACCATATATTTT
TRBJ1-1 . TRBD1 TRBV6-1 CASSGVGGVTEAFF TGTGCCAGCAGTGGAGTAGGGGGCGTGACTGAAGCTTTCTTT
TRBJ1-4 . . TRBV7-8 CASSLGLQGVTWEKLFF TGTGCCAGCAGCTTAGGCTTACAGGGCGTCACATGGGAAAAACTGTTTTTT
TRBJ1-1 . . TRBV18 CASSPQGFTEAFF TGTGCCAGCTCGCCGCAGGGGTTCACTGAAGCTTTCTTT
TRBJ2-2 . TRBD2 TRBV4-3 CASSQVPGLANTGELFF TGCGCCAGCAGCCAAGTACCGGGACTAGCGAACACCGGGGAGCTGTTTTTT
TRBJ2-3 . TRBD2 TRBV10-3 CAISESTSGITETDTQYF TGTGCCATCAGTGAGTCGACTAGCGGTATAACGGAGACAGATACGCAGTATTTT
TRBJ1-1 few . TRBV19 CASRTQVSVNTEAFF TGTGCCAGTAGAACCCAGGTATCAGTGAACACTGAAGCTTTCTTT
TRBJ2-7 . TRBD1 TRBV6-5 CASKTGSRGEQYF TGTGCCAGCAAGACAGGGTCAAGGGGCGAGCAGTACTTC
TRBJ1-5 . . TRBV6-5 CASSYGQGGQPQHF TGTGCCAGCAGTTACGGGCAGGGAGGTCAGCCCCAGCATTTT
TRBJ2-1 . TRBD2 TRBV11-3 CASSLSGSYNEQFF TGTGCCAGCAGCTTAAGCGGGAGCTACAATGAGCAGTTCTTC
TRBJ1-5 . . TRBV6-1 CANGGPYSNQPQHF TGTGCCAACGGGGGGCCTTATAGCAATCAGCCCCAGCATTTT
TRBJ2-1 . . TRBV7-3 CASSPPGGSYNEQFF TGTGCCAGCAGCCCCCCCGGCGGTTCCTACAATGAGCAGTTCTTC
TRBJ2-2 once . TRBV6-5 CASSRAVANTGELFF TGTGCCAGCTCCAGAGCGGTCGCGAACACCGGGGAGCTGTTTTTT
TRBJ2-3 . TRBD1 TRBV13 CASSSPGQGSTDTQYF TGTGCCAGCAGCTCCCCGGGACAGGGGAGCACAGATACGCAGTATTTT
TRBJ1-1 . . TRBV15 CATSRVGGAMNTEAFF TGTGCCACCAGCAGAGTAGGAGGGGCTATGAACACTGAAGCTTTCTTT
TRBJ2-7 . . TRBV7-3 CASSLNGISAEQYF TGTGCCAGCAGCTTAAACGGGATTTCTGCCGAGCAGTACTTC
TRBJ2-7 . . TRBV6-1 CASSEVGSPSYEQYF TGTGCCAGCAGTGAAGTCGGGAGCCCCTCCTACGAGCAGTACTTC
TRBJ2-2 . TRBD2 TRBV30 CAWSSVGTSVNTGELFF TGTGCCTGGAGTTCCGTTGGGACTAGCGTGAACACCGGGGAGCTGTTTTTT
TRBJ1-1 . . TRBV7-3 CASSLMGAGDTEAFF TGTGCCAGCAGCTTAATGGGGGCCGGGGACACTGAAGCTTTCTTT
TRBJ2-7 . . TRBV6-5 CASSYATGEQYF TGTGCCAGCAGTTACGCCACAGGGGAGCAGTACTTC
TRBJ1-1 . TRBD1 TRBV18 CASSPDIQGAAEAFF TGTGCCAGCTCACCAGATATACAGGGGGCGGCTGAAGCTTTCTTT
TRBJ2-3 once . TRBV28 CANRTDTQYF TGTGCCAACCGGACAGATACGCAGTATTTT
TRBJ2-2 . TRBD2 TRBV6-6 CASGEGSNTGELFF TGTGCCAGTGGGGAGGGCTCGAACACCGGGGAGCTGTTTTTT
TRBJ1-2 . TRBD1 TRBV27 CASSRTGGYGYTF TGTGCCAGCAGTAGGACAGGGGGCTATGGCTACACCTTC
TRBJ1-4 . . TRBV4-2 CASSQDYLAGTNEKLFF TGTGCCAGCAGCCAAGACTACTTGGCAGGGACTAATGAAAAACTGTTTTTT
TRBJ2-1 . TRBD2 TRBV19 CASSIVFVSGRRDEQFF TGTGCCAGTAGTATAGTTTTCGTGAGCGGGAGAAGGGATGAGCAGTTCTTC
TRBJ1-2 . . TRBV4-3 CASSLGYRDVSNYGYTF TGCGCCAGCAGCCTAGGATACAGGGATGTTTCTAACTATGGCTACACCTTC
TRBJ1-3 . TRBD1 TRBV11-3 CASTETGVLGNTIYF TGTGCCAGCACCGAGACAGGGGTGCTGGGCAACACCATATATTTT
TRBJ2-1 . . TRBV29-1 CSVGSGTSGTEFF .
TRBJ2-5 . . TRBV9 CASSGGAGGKQETQYF TGTGCCAGCAGCGGTGGGGCAGGGGGGAAACAAGAGACCCAGTACTTC
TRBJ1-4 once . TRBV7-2 CASSLGRFRGPEKLFF TGTGCCAGCAGCTTAGGCCGATTCAGGGGCCCTGAAAAACTGTTTTTT
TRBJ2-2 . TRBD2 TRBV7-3 CASSPPFLGRENPGELFF TGTGCCAGCAGCCCCCCTTTTTTGGGGAGGGAGAACCCCGGGGAGCTGTTTTTT
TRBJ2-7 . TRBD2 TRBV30 CAWTPTSGYEQYF TGTGCCTGGACTCCGACTAGCGGCTACGAGCAGTACTTC
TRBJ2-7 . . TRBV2 CASSGGQEPYEQYF TGTGCCAGCAGTGGAGGGCAGGAGCCCTACGAGCAGTACTTC
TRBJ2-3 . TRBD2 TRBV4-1 CASSLGLAGGDTQYF TGCGCCAGCAGCCTGGGACTAGCGGGTGGAGATACGCAGTATTTT
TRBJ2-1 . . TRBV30 CASGATPWDEQFF TGTGCCTCTGGGGCTACCCCTTGGGATGAGCAGTTCTTC